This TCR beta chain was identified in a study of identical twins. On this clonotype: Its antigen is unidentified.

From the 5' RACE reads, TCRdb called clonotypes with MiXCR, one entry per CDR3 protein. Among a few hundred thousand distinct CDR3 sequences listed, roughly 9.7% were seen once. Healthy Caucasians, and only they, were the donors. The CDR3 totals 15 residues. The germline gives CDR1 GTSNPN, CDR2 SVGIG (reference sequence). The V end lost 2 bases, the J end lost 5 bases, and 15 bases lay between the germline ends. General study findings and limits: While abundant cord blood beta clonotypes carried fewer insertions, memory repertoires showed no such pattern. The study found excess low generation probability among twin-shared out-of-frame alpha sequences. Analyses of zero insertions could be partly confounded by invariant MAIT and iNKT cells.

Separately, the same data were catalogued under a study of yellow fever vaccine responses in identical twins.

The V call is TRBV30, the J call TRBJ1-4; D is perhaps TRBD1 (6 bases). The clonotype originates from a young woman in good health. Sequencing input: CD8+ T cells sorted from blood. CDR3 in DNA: TGTGCCTGGAGTCTCTGGGACAAGGAGAATGAAAAACTGTTTTTT. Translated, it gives CAWSLWDKENEKLFF.